One sample yielded the 19 T cell receptor beta chains listed below, sequenced in a study of regulatory T cells in long-lasting Graves disease. As to time point: newly diagnosed GD, antithyroid drugs for less than 3 months. The TCR library was made from RNA that had been extracted from PBMCs in TRIzol. Combining iRepertoire HTBI primers with Arm-PCR of CDR3 regions, the authors built TCR beta libraries. TCRdb fed the multiplex PCR reads into MiXCR, producing one record per CDR3 protein. Among 350,000 to 550,000 distinct CDR3 sequences listed, under 15% were seen once. The data also belong to a second study, concerning T cells in Graves' hyperthyroidism and ophthalmopathy.

This sample comprised peripheral blood mononuclear cells (PBMCs), obtained at new diagnosis, from a patient treated with antithyroid drugs. These receptors came from a woman younger than 45 with Graves disease.

Note on this clonotype: A clone one base away is much larger, so this may be a read error. The chain joins TRBV7-2 to TRBJ1-2; unclear D gene. The V gene's germline CDR1 is SGHTA and CDR2 FQGNSA. The CDR3 runs 12 residues. DNA for the CDR3: TGTGCCAGCAGCTCCCCAGGCTATGGCCACACCTTC. The encoded protein is CASSSPGYGHTF. Full variable domain (missing parts from reference TRBV7-2 and TRBJ1-2): GAGVSQSPSNKVTEKGKDVELRCDPISGHTALYWYRQSLGQGLEFLIYFQGNSAPDKSGLPSDRFSAERTGGSVSTLTIQRTQQEDSAVYLCASSSPGYGHTFGSGTRLTVV.

CDR3 in amino acids: CSAPLAGEETQYF. Written as DNA, the CDR3 is TGCAGTGCTCCTCTAGCGGGAGAAGAGACCCAGTACTTC. The chain uses TRBV20-1 and TRBJ2-5, with 10 positions matching TRBD2. The V gene's germline CDR1 is DFQATT and CDR2 SNEGSKA (reference sequence). The junction had 3 bases not matched to a gene; V was cut back by 5 bases and J by 3 bases. This CDR3 has 13 amino acids.

This clonotype was found many times. CDR3 amino acids: CASARSPLSMRDPATEAFF. The CDR3 DNA follows: TGTGCCAGCGCTCGATCACCCTTGAGCATGCGGGACCCGGCAACTGAAGCTTTCTTT. The chain recombines TRBV2 with TRBJ1-1; perhaps TRBD1 as D (5 bases). Germline CDR1 reads SNHLY; CDR2 reads FYNNEI. Trimming shortened V by 8 bases and J by 5 bases, and 33 bases separated the two germline ends. The CDR3 runs to 19 residues.

About this clonotype: Likely a read error: the CDR3 ends without its conserved phenylalanine or tryptophan. This rearrangement joins TRBV19 to TRBJ2-2; TRBD2 agrees at 10 bases. The CDR3 is 14 residues long. The V gene end was trimmed by 3 bases and the J gene end by 6 bases; junction bases not matched to a gene: 1. The germline gives CDR1 LNHDA, CDR2 SQIVND (reference sequence). The CDR3 coding sequence is TGTGCCAGTAGTATGGGACTAGCGTCCGGGGAGCTGTTTTCT. Translation gives CASSMGLASGELFS.

This clonotype was detected ten times or more. The V and J genes are TRBV11-2 and TRBJ2-5; D tentatively fits TRBD1 or TRBD2 (6 bases each). CDR3 length: 15 amino acids. V was cut by 7 bases and J by 2 bases, with 17 bases left in between. Per the germline V gene, CDR1 is SGHAT and CDR2 is FQNNGV. DNA for the CDR3: TGTGCCAGCACCCCTGGCCGGGGGCCGCAAGAGACCCAGTACTTC. Translating it yields CASTPGRGPQETQYF.

In this sample, this clonotype turned up many times. The chain has TRBV29-1 and TRBJ1-1; 12 bases match TRBD1. The CDR3 runs 15 residues. Germline CDR1 and CDR2: SQVTM and ANQGSEA. The J segment lost 1 base and the V segment lost 3 bases, leaving 3 bases of the junction unmatched. In DNA, the CDR3 is TGCAGCGTTGACGGGACAGGGGGCTGGAACACTGAAGCTTTCTTT. Its translation is CSVDGTGGWNTEAFF.

This clonotype appeared a few times. The rearrangement joins TRBV19 to TRBJ2-3, with D perhaps TRBD2 (5 bases). The CDR3 is 15 amino acids. The V gene lost 6 bases and the J gene lost 0 bases, with 13 bases spanning the gap. In germline, CDR1 is LNHDA, CDR2 SQIVND (reference sequence). Here the CDR3 reads CASRLSGSSTDTQYF. The DNA for the CDR3 is TGTGCCAGTAGGTTGAGCGGCTCTAGCACAGATACGCAGTATTTT.

The chain joins TRBV28 to TRBJ2-1; D possibly corresponds to TRBD1 (6 bases). The germline gives CDR1 MDHEN, CDR2 SYDVKM. The CDR3 has 14 residues. The V and J ends lost 5 bases and 6 bases respectively, with 14 bases between them. CDR3 sequence reads: CASSPQGPVNEQFF. The CDR3 nucleotides read TGTGCCAGCAGTCCACAGGGCCCTGTCAATGAGCAGTTCTTC.

This clonotype occurred many times. J is TRBJ2-7 and V is TRBV27, with 16 bases identical to TRBD2. The V gene's germline CDR1 is MNHEY and CDR2 SMNVEV (reference sequence). The CDR3 has 17 residues. V was clipped by 3 bases and J by 6 bases; unmatched bases: 8. The CDR3 protein is CASSFLGLAGGPGEQYF. The CDR3 region has the DNA TGTGCCAGCAGTTTCTTGGGACTAGCGGGAGGGCCCGGCGAGCAGTACTTC.

A word on this clonotype: This sequence may be a read error, since a much larger clone differs from it by one base. V and J are TRBV18 and TRBJ2-7, with 7 bases fitting TRBD1. Germline trimming cut 8 bases from V and 2 bases from J; bases unmatched to any gene: 12. CDR3 size: 15 residues. Germline-derived CDR1 and CDR2 are KGHSH and LQKENI. The CDR3 DNA follows: TGTGCCAGCCCTCGGGTAGGGGGCGGCACCTACGAGCAGTACTTC. Its protein is CASPRVGGGTYEQYF.

The chain is built from TRBV4-1 and TRBJ2-2; 7 nucleotides align to TRBD1. The CDR3 totals 19 residues. The J segment lost 0 bases and the V segment lost 0 bases, leaving 10 bases of the junction unmatched. Germline CDR1 reads MGHRA; CDR2 reads YSYEKL. In DNA, the CDR3 is TGCGCCAGCAGCCAAGAATCCCTTAAGGGGGCAGCGAACACCGGGGAGCTGTTTTTT. This translates into CASSQESLKGAANTGELFF.

The V call is TRBV5-6, the J call TRBJ1-1, with D perhaps TRBD1 (5 bases). V lost 2 bases and J 4 bases, leaving 18 bases between the germline ends. This CDR3 spans 16 amino acids. Germline-derived CDR1 and CDR2 are SGHDT and YYEEEE. As DNA, the CDR3 is TGTGCCAGCAGCTTTGGGTTCCGGGACGGTGGCACTGAAGCTTTCTTT. The encoded protein is CASSFGFRDGGTEAFF.

This clonotype was seen many times. This chain uses TRBV3-1 with TRBJ2-1; tentative D call: TRBD2 (6 bases). Trimming took 0 bases from V and 10 from J, leaving 25 bases between them. The CDR3 has 18 residues. The germline CDR1 and CDR2 sequences are LGHDT and YNNKEL (reference sequence). The CDR3 nucleotides are TGTGCCAGCAGCCAAGATTTCGGGTCGGCGGGAACGAAGGAGGAGCAGTTCTTC. Translated: CASSQDFGSAGTKEEQFF.

The V and J genes are TRBV18 and TRBJ1-2; 7 bases fit TRBD1. Trimming took 2 bases from V and 7 from J; bases not matched to a gene: 7. This CDR3 contains 14 residues. Germline-derived CDR1 and CDR2 are KGHSH and LQKENI. CDR3 nucleotides: TGTGCCAGCTCACCAGAAGACAGGGTCCGTGGCTACACCTTC. Translating gives CASSPEDRVRGYTF.

The rearrangement links TRBV10-3 to TRBJ1-6, with D unclear. Trimming shortened V by 0 bases and J by 10 bases, and 4 bases separated the two germline ends. The germline CDR1 and CDR2 sequences are ENHRY and SYGVKD. The CDR3 has 12 residues. The CDR3 reads CAISESGSPLHF. DNA of the CDR3: TGTGCCATCAGTGAGTCAGGGTCACCCCTCCACTTT.

This clonotype has a count of ten or more. V and J are TRBV15 and TRBJ2-5, with 10 bases aligning to TRBD2. Germline trimming cut 8 bases from V and 5 bases from J; bases unmatched to any gene: 2. Germline V gene sequence: CDR1 LNHNV, CDR2 YYDKDF (reference sequence). CDR3 length: 12 amino acids. CDR3 residues: CATRGLAETQYF. The CDR3 nucleotides are TGTGCCACCCGGGGACTAGCGGAGACCCAGTACTTC.

In this sample, this clonotype turned up many times. V and J are TRBV18 and TRBJ2-2, with D unresolved. CDR3 length: 12 amino acids. V dropped 4 bases and J dropped 6 bases, with 6 bases sitting between them. Germline CDR1 KGHSH, CDR2 LQKENI. CDR3 region: CASSHPAGELFF. The CDR3 region has the DNA TGTGCCAGCTCACACCCAGCCGGGGAGCTGTTTTTT.

This clonotype was found many times. The J gene is TRBJ1-4, the V gene TRBV12-3 or TRBV12-4; possibly TRBD1 for D (6 bases). There are 14 residues in the CDR3. V was clipped by 5 bases and J by 5 bases, with 12 bases between them. DNA of the CDR3: TGTGCCAGCAGTGGAACAGGGAAAAATGAAAAACTGTTTTTT. Protein product: CASSGTGKNEKLFF.

As to this clonotype: A read error may explain this, as a much larger clone is one base away. The V and J genes are TRBV18 and TRBJ2-7, with 8 bases matching TRBD1. CDR3 length equals 14 residues. Germline V CDR1 and CDR2: KGHSH, LQKENI. The CDR3 DNA is TGTGTCAGCTCCGACAGGGGCCTTGCCTACGAGCAGTACTTC. As protein: CVSSDRGLAYEQYF.